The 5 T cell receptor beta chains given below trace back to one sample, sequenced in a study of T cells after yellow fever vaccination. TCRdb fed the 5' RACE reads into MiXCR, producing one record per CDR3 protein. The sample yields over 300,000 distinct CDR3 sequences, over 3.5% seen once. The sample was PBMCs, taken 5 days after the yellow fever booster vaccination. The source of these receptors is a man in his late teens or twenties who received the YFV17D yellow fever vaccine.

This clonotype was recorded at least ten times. CDR3 in amino acids: CASSPRDRSYEQYF. CDR3 sequence (DNA): TGTGCCAGCAGCCCCCGAGACAGGTCCTACGAGCAGTACTTC. This rearrangement joins TRBV7-9 to TRBJ2-7; tentative D call: TRBD1 (6 bases). Trimming removed 5 bases from V and 1 base from J, with 12 bases in between. The CDR3 loop spans 14 amino acids. Per the germline V gene, CDR1 is SEHNR and CDR2 is FQNEAQ (reference sequence). Together with reference TRBV7-9 and TRBJ2-7, the CDR3 gives the full variable domain: DTGVSQNPRHKITKRGQNVTFRCDPISEHNRLYWYRQTLGQGPEFLTYFQNEAQLEKSRLLSDRFSAERPKGSFSTLEIQRTEQGDSAMYLCASSPRDRSYEQYFGPGTRLTVT.

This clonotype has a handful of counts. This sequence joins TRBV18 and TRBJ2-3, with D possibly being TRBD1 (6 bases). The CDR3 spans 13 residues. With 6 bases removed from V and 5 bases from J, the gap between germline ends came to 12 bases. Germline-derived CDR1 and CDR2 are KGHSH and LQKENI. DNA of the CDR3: TGTGCCAGCTCCCCTGCAGGGGAAGATACGCAGTATTTT. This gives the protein CASSPAGEDTQYF.

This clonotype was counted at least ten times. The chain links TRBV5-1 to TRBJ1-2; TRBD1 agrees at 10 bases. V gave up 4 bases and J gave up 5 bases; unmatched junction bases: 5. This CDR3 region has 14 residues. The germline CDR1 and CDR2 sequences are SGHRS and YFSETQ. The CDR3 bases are TGCGCCAGCAGCGCCGGGACAGGGGAGTATGGCTACACCTTC. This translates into CASSAGTGEYGYTF.

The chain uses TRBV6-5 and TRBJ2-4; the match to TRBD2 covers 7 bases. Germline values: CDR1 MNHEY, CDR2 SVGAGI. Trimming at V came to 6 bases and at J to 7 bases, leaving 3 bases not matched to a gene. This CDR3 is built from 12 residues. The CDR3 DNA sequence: TGTGCCAGCAGATCCGGGGGGAACATTCAGTACTTC. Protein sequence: CASRSGGNIQYF.

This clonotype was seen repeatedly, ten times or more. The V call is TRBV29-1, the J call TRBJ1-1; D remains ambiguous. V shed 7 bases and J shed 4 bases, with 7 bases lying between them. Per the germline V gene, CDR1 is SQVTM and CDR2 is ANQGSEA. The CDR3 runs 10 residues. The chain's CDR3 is CSARVTEAFF. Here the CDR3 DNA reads TGCAGCGCCCGGGTCACTGAAGCTTTCTTT.